The next 23 T cell receptor beta chains were all read from a single sample in a study of T cell responses to AZD1222 COVID-19 vaccine. TCRdb's table, derived via immunoSEQ multiplex PCR, lists solely in-frame clones and lacks some. The repertoire holds some 150,000 clones, with about nine tenths as singletons. Here the sequenced sample was peripheral blood, taken on day 0 of MenACWY control vaccination. All receptors come from an adult in good health.

The chain combines TRBV11-2 with TRBJ2-5; D is tentatively TRBD1 or TRBD2 (6 bases each). The germline gives CDR1 SGHAT, CDR2 FQNNGV. Trimming took off 5 bases at V and 2 bases at J, with 15 bases between the two ends. The CDR3 sequence is 15 residues long. The CDR3 reads CASSGGLARQETQYF. CDR3 coding DNA: TGTGCCAGCAGCGGGGGGCTAGCGAGACAAGAGACCCAGTACTTC. The entire variable domain, with the rest obtained from reference TRBV11-2 and TRBJ2-5, is as follows: EAGVAQSPRYKIIEKRQSVAFWCNPISGHATLYWYQQILGQGPKLLIQFQNNGVVDDSQLPKDRFSAERLKGVDSTLKIQPAKLEDSAVYLCASSGGLARQETQYFGPGTRLLVL.

This clone was observed a few times. The rearrangement links TRBV4-2 to TRBJ2-5, with 7 bases fitting TRBD2. This CDR3 has 13 amino acids. V shed 3 bases and J 5 bases; nucleotides not matched to a gene: 3. CDR1 and CDR2 (germline): LGHNA, YNFKEQ. The CDR3 spells CASSQGGYETQYF. CDR3 DNA sequence: TGTGCCAGCAGCCAGGGGGGGTACGAGACCCAGTACTTC.

This clone has only one observation. The V call is TRBV19, the J call TRBJ1-1; maybe TRBD1 (6 bases). The germline CDR1 and CDR2 sequences are LNHDA and SQIVND (reference sequence). The CDR3 has 15 amino acids. The V end lost 4 bases, the J end lost 2 bases, and 14 bases lay between the germline ends. The DNA for the CDR3 is TGTGCCAGTAGTACTCAAAACAGGGAAAACACTGAAGCTTTCTTT. The encoded protein is CASSTQNRENTEAFF.

The chain combines TRBV18 with TRBJ1-6; maybe TRBD1 (5 bases). V lost 2 bases and J lost 6, with 11 bases in between. The CDR3 runs 15 residues. Germline V gene lookup returns CDR1 KGHSH and CDR2 LQKENI. The CDR3 sequence: CASSPFETVNSPLHF. CDR3 coding DNA: TGTGCCAGCTCACCATTTGAGACAGTTAATTCACCCCTCCACTTT.

This chain connects TRBV4-1 to TRBJ2-2; D possibly corresponds to TRBD2 (7 bases). CDR1 is MGHRA, CDR2 YSYEKL, per germline. The CDR3 is 17 amino acids. Trimming stripped 0 bases from V and 2 bases from J, with 13 bases between. Here the CDR3 DNA reads TGCGCCAGCAGCCAAGAGAGGGGGAGGGCCAACACCGGGGAGCTGTTTTTT. Translating it yields CASSQERGRANTGELFF.

This clone was detected only a few times. The chain joins TRBV28 to TRBJ1-1, with 9 bases fitting TRBD1. The CDR3 is 16 residues long. The trim removed 4 bases at V and 2 bases at J, leaving 8 bases unmatched. Germline lookup yields CDR1 MDHEN and CDR2 SYDVKM. The CDR3 DNA follows: TGTGCCAGCAGTTCCAAACAGGGGGCGGGTAACACTGAAGCTTTCTTT. Protein: CASSSKQGAGNTEAFF.

The chain links TRBV7-2 to TRBJ1-3, with D maybe TRBD1 (5 bases). This CDR3 is 14 amino acids long. The V and J ends lost 2 bases and 2 bases respectively, with 7 bases between them. The V gene's germline CDR1 is SGHTA and CDR2 FQGNSA. CDR3 bases: TGTGCCAGCAGCTTAACAGGCGCTGGAAACACCATATATTTT. It specifies CASSLTGAGNTIYF.

In its sample, this clone was seen once. The chain links TRBV11-2 to TRBJ1-4; D is ambiguous. The V end lost 1 base, the J end lost 5 bases, and 8 bases lay between the germline ends. Germline CDR1 SGHAT, CDR2 FQNNGV. The CDR3 has 14 residues. The CDR3 DNA reads TGTGCCAGCAGCTTAGGACGGAAGAATGAAAAACTGTTTTTT. It encodes CASSLGRKNEKLFF.

The chain combines TRBV6-2 or TRBV6-3 with TRBJ2-7, with TRBD2 matching over 13 bases. With V trimmed by 5 bases and J by 4 bases, 5 bases remained unmatched. Germline values: CDR1 MNHEY, CDR2 SVGEGT. There are 15 residues in the CDR3. The chain's CDR3 is CASSGLAGVYYEQYF. DNA for the CDR3: TGTGCCAGCAGTGGACTAGCGGGAGTTTATTACGAGCAGTACTTC.

V usage is TRBV4-3 and J usage is TRBJ2-7; D could derive from TRBD1 or TRBD2 (5 bases each). Germline CDR1 LGHNA, CDR2 YSLEER. Deletions cut 4 bases from V and 4 bases from J, with 14 bases between. There are 14 residues in the CDR3. In nucleotides, the CDR3 is TGCGCCAGCAGCCGGGGGACCGGCAAATACGAGCAGTACTTC. The encoded protein is CASSRGTGKYEQYF.

The V call is TRBV11-2, the J call TRBJ1-2; 9 nucleotides align to TRBD1. The germline V gene has CDR1 SGHAT and CDR2 FQNNGV. The trim removed 0 bases at V and 4 bases at J, leaving 6 bases unmatched. This CDR3 spans 16 amino acids. The CDR3 here is CASSLDSGTGPYGYTF. The CDR3 region has the DNA TGTGCCAGCAGCTTAGATTCCGGGACAGGGCCCTATGGCTACACCTTC.

The CDR3 nucleotides are TGTGCCAGCAGCTTAGACCCAGACAGGGAAGCTAACTATGGCTACACCTTC. Residues: CASSLDPDREANYGYTF. V usage is TRBV7-9 and J usage is TRBJ1-2, with 7 bases fitting TRBD1. The CDR3 totals 17 residues. The V gene end was trimmed by 1 base and the J gene end by 0 bases; junction bases not matched to a gene: 8. CDR1 SEHNR and CDR2 FQNEAQ come from the germline V gene (reference sequence).

V usage is TRBV13 and J usage is TRBJ1-2, with D possibly TRBD1 on 5 matching bases. The CDR3 length is 14 residues. Looked up from germline, CDR1 is PRHDT and CDR2 is FYEKMQ (reference sequence). The V end was cut by 4 bases, the J end by 4 bases, with 13 bases between. The CDR3 region has the DNA TGTGCCAGCAGCTCCTCGGAGGGGACCTATGGCTACACCTTC. Its translation: CASSSSEGTYGYTF.

DNA of the CDR3: TGTGCCAGCAGCTTTAAGGCGGAGGTTCTCACCGGGGAGCTGTTTTTT. Amino acid sequence: CASSFKAEVLTGELFF. The rearrangement uses TRBV7-2 and TRBJ2-2; tentative D call: TRBD2 (5 bases). CDR3 size: 16 residues. Trimming took 3 bases from V and 4 from J, leaving 15 bases between them. Germline V CDR1 and CDR2: SGHTA, FQGNSA.

V usage is TRBV15 and J usage is TRBJ1-2; TRBD1 matches 8 bases. CDR1 is LNHNV, CDR2 YYDKDF, per germline (reference sequence). This CDR3 spans 16 amino acids. V gave up 5 bases and J gave up 3 bases; unmatched junction bases: 11. The CDR3 reads CATSPRTTGGDYGYTF. CDR3 DNA: TGTGCCACCAGCCCTAGGACCACAGGGGGGGACTATGGCTACACCTTC.

J is TRBJ1-2 and V is TRBV6-5; 9 bases align to TRBD1. Trimming took 4 bases from V and 2 from J; bases not matched to a gene: 2. There are 14 residues in the CDR3. Germline loops: CDR1 MNHEY, CDR2 SVGAGI. The CDR3 nucleotides are TGTGCCAGCAGTTTAGACAGGGGGAACTATGGCTACACCTTC. It specifies CASSLDRGNYGYTF.

The CDR3 loop is CASTTTGTFSGNTIYF. The CDR3 DNA reads as TGTGCCAGTACGACAACGGGAACCTTCTCTGGAAACACCATATATTTT. The chain employs TRBV2 and TRBJ1-3, with D unclear. V lost 9 bases and J lost 0, with 18 bases in between. From germline, CDR1 is SNHLY and CDR2 FYNNEI. The CDR3 extends over 16 amino acids.

V gene TRBV4-2 combines with J gene TRBJ2-1, with 11 nucleotides matching TRBD2. From germline, CDR1 is LGHNA and CDR2 YNFKEQ. V dropped 3 bases and J dropped 7; count of bases not matched to a gene: 8. The CDR3 is 16 residues long. CDR3 protein: CASSQTLAGVKNEQFF. The CDR3 nucleotides read TGTGCCAGCAGCCAGACACTAGCGGGAGTTAAGAATGAGCAGTTCTTC.

In its sample, this clone was seen once. This chain connects TRBV7-2 to TRBJ2-7; 12 nucleotides line up with TRBD2. V trimming: 5 bases; J trimming: 3 bases; junction bases outside the gene matches: 5. The CDR3 spans 15 residues. Germline lookup yields CDR1 SGHTA and CDR2 FQGNSA. The CDR3 here is CASSARLAGVYEQYF. The CDR3 bases are TGTGCCAGCAGCGCCCGACTAGCGGGAGTCTACGAGCAGTACTTC.

The chain recombines TRBV7-6 with TRBJ2-3; 7 bases map to TRBD2. This CDR3 is 15 amino acids long. V gave up 10 bases and J gave up 2 bases; unmatched junction bases: 12. Germline V gives CDR1 SGHVS, CDR2 FNYEAQ. Written as DNA, the CDR3 is TGTGCCACCTCAATGGGGCTAGCGGTCACAGATACGCAGTATTTT. It codes for CATSMGLAVTDTQYF.

V gene TRBV6-5 combines with J gene TRBJ2-3, with D perhaps matching TRBD1 or TRBD2 (5 bases each). V gave up 8 bases and J gave up 4 bases, with 16 bases separating them. Germline assignment: CDR1 MNHEY and CDR2 SVGAGI. This CDR3 has 14 amino acids. The CDR3 protein is CASCRTGPPDTQYF. For the CDR3, the DNA is TGTGCCAGCTGTCGGACGGGACCCCCAGATACGCAGTATTTT.

This sequence joins TRBV5-4 and TRBJ2-1; tentatively, D is TRBD1 or TRBD2 (6 bases each). This CDR3 has 15 amino acids. Trimming took off 4 bases at V and 4 bases at J, with 15 bases between the two ends. Germline-derived CDR1 and CDR2 are SGHNT and YYREEE (reference sequence). In nucleotides, the CDR3 is TGTGCCAGCAGCATACAGGGAGGCGGATACAATGAGCAGTTCTTC. It is translated as CASSIQGGGYNEQFF. The whole variable domain, filled in from reference TRBV5-4 and TRBJ2-1, reads ETGVTQSPTHLIKTRGQQVTLRCSSQSGHNTVSWYQQALGQGPQFIFQYYREEENGRGNFPPRFSGLQFPNYSSELNVNALELDDSALYLCASSIQGGGYNEQFFGPGTRLTVL.

This sequence joins TRBV7-2 and TRBJ2-2; D gene ambiguous. Per germline, CDR1 SGHTA and CDR2 FQGNSA. V was clipped by 2 bases and J by 8 bases, with 6 bases between them. The CDR3 loop spans 12 amino acids. CDR3 sequence: CASSLPKGELFF. CDR3 in DNA: TGTGCCAGCAGCTTACCGAAGGGGGAGCTGTTTTTT.